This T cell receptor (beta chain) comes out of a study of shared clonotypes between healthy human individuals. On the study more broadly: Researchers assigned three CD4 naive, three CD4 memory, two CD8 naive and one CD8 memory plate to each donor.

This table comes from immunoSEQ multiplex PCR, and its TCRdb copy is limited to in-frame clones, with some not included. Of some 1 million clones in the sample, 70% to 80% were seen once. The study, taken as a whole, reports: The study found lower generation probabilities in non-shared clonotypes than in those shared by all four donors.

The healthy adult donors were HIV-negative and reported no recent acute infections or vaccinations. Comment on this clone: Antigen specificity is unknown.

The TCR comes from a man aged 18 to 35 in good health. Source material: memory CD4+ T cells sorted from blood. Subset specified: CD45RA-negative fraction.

Here the CDR3 DNA reads TGTGCCAGCAGCCCCCCAGGGGCCGGGGAAAAACTGTTTTTT. Encoded protein: CASSPPGAGEKLFF. The chain couples TRBV25-1 to TRBJ1-4; D perhaps matches TRBD1 (6 bases). Deletions cut 6 bases from V and 8 bases from J, with 16 bases between. Germline V gives CDR1 MGHDK, CDR2 SYGVNS. The CDR3 length is 14 residues.